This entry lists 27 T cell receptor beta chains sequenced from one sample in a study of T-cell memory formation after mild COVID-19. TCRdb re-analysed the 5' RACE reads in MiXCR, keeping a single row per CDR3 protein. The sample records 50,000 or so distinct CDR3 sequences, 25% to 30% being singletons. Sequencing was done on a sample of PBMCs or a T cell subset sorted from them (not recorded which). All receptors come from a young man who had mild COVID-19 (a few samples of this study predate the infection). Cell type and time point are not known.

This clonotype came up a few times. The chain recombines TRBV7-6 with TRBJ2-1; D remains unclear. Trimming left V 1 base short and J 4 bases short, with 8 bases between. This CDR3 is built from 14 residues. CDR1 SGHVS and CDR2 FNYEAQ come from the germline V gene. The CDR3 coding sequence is TGTGCCAGCAGCTTAGAGGGTGAATACAATGAGCAGTTCTTC. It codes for CASSLEGEYNEQFF.

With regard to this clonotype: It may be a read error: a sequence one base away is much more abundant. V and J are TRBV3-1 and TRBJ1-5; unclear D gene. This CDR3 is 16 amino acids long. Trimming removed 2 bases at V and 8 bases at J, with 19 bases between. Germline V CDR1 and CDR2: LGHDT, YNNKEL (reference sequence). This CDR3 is CASSQSSRSRNKPQHF. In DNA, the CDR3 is TGTGCCAGCAGCCAATCCTCCAGGTCTCGAAATAAGCCCCAGCATTTT.

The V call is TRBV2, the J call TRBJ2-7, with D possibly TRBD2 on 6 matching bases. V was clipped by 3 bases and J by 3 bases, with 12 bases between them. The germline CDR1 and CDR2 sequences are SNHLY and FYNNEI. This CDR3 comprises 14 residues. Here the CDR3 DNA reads TGTGCCAGCAGTGACCTAGGGGAGGTCTACGAGCAGTACGTC. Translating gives CASSDLGEVYEQYV.

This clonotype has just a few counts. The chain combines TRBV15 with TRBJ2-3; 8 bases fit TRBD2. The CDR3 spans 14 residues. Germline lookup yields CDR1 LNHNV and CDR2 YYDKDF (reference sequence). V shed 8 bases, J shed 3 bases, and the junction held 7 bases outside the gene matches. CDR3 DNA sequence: TGTGCCACCGACCGGGGGGGCGCGACAGATACGCAGTATTTT. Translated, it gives CATDRGGATDTQYF. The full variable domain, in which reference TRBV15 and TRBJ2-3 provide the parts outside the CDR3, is DAMVIQNPRYQVTQFGKPVTLSCSQTLNHNVMYWYQQKSSQAPKLLFHYYDKDFNNEADTPDNFQSRRPNTSFCFLDIRSPGLGDTAMYLCATDRGGATDTQYFGPGTRLTVL.

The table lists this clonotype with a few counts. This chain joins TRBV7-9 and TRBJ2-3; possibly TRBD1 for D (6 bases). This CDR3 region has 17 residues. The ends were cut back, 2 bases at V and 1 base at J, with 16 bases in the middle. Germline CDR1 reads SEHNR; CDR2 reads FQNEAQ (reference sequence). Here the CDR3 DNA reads TGTGCCAGCAGCTTAAGTCAACGGACAGAGCGCACAGATACGCAGTATTTT. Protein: CASSLSQRTERTDTQYF.

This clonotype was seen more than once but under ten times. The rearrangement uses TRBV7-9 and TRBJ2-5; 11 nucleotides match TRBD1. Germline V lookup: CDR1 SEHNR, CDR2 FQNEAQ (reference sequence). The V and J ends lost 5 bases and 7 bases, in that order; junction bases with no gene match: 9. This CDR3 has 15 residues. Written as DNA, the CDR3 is TGTGCCAGCAGCCGCCGGGACAGGGGGTCGGGGACCCAGTACTTC. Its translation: CASSRRDRGSGTQYF. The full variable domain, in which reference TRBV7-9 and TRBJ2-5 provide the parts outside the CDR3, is DTGVSQNPRHKITKRGQNVTFRCDPISEHNRLYWYRQTLGQGPEFLTYFQNEAQLEKSRLLSDRFSAERPKGSFSTLEIQRTEQGDSAMYLCASSRRDRGSGTQYFGPGTRLLVL.

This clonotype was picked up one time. Here the CDR3 DNA reads TGTGCCAGCAGCCCCCCCACTGGGCGGGGCGGGGAGCTGTTTTTT. This sequence encodes CASSPPTGRGGELFF. The rearrangement joins TRBV27 to TRBJ2-2; D may be TRBD2 (6 bases). The germline gives CDR1 MNHEY, CDR2 SMNVEV (reference sequence). V lost 6 bases and J lost 7, with 18 bases in between. This CDR3 contains 15 residues.

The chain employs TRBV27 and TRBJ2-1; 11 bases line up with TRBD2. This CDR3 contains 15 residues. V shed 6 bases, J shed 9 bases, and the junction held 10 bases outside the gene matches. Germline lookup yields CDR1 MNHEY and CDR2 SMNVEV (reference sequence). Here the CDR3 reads CASSRTSGGTPEQFF. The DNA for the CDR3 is TGTGCCAGCAGCCGCACTAGCGGGGGAACCCCTGAGCAGTTCTTC.

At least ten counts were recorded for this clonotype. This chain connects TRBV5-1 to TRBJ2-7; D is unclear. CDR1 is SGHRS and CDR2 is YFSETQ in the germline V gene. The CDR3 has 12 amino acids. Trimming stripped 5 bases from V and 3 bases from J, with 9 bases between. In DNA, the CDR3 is TGCGCCAGCAGGACCGACGGCTACGAGCAGTACTTC. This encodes CASRTDGYEQYF.

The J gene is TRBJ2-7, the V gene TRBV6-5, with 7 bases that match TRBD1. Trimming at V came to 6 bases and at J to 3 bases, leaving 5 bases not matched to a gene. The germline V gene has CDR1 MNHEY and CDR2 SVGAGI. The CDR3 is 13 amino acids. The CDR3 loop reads CASSHRGNYEQYF. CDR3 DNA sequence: TGTGCCAGCAGCCACAGGGGAAACTACGAGCAGTACTTC.

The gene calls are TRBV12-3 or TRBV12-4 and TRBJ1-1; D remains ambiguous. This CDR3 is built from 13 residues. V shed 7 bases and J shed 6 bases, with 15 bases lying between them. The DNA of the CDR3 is TGTGCCAGCACCCCACACACAAGTCCTGAAGCTTTCTTT. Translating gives CASTPHTSPEAFF.

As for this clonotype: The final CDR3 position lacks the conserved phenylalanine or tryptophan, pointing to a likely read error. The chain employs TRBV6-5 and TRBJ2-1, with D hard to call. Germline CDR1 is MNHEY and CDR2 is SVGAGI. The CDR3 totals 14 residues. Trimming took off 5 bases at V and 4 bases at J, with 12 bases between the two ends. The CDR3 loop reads CASSDGTGYNEQFL. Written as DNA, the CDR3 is TGTGCCAGCAGTGACGGAACCGGGTACAATGAGCAGTTCCTC.

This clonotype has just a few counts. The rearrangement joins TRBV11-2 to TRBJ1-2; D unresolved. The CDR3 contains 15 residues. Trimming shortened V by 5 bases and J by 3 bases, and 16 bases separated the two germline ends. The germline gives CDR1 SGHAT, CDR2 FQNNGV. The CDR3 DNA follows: TGTGCCAGCAGCGGTCTAGAGGGTAGGCACTATGGCTACACCTTC. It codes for CASSGLEGRHYGYTF.

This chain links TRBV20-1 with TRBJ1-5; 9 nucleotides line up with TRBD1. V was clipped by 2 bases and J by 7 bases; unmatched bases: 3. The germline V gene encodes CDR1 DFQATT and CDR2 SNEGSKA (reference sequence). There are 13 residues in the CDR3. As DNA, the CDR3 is TGCAGTGCTAGACGACAGGGGGGGCAGCCCCAGCATTTT. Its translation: CSARRQGGQPQHF.

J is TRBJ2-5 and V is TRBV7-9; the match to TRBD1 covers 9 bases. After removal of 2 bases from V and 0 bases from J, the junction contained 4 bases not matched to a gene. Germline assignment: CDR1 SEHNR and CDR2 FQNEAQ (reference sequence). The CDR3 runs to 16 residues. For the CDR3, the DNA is TGTGCCAGCAGCTTACTAGGGGACAGGGACCAAGAGACCCAGTACTTC. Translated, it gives CASSLLGDRDQETQYF. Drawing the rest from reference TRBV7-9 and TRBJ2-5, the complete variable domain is DTGVSQNPRHKITKRGQNVTFRCDPISEHNRLYWYRQTLGQGPEFLTYFQNEAQLEKSRLLSDRFSAERPKGSFSTLEIQRTEQGDSAMYLCASSLLGDRDQETQYFGPGTRLLVL.

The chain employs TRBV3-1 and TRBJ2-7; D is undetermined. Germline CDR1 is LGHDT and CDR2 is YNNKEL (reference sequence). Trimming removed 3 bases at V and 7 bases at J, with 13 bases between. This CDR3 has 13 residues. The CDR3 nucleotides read TGTGCCAGCAGCCATTCCGTGGGTCGAGAGCAGTACGTC. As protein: CASSHSVGREQYV.

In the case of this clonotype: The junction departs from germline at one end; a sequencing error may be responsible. CDR3 in amino acids: CASSLPDRGRNEQFF. The CDR3 DNA is TGTGCCAGCAGTTTACCGGACAGGGGGCGGAATGAACAGTTCTTC. This sequence joins TRBV28 and TRBJ2-1; 11 nucleotides line up with TRBD1. Germline V CDR1 and CDR2: MDHEN, SYDVKM. The CDR3 extends over 15 amino acids.

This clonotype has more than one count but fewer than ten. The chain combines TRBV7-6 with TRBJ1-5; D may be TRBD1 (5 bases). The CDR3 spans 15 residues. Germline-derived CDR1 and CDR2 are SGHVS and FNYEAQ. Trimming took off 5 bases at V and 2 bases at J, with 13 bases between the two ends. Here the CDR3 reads CASSPRGAGNQPQHF. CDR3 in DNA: TGTGCCAGCAGCCCTCGAGGGGCTGGCAATCAGCCCCAGCATTTT.

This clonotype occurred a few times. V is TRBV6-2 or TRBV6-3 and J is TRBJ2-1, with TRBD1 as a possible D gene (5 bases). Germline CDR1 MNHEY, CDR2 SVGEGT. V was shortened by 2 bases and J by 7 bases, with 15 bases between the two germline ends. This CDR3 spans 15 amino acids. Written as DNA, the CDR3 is TGTGCCAGCAGTTACAGGGGTTCGGGTCTAAATGAGCAGTTCTTC. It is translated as CASSYRGSGLNEQFF.

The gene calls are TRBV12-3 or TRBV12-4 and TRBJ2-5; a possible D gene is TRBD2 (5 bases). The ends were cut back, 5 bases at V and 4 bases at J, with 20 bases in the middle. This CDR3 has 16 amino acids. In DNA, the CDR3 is TGTGCCAGCAGTCCATCGAGGCTTTCGGCGGGAGAGACCCAGTACTTC. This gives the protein CASSPSRLSAGETQYF.

As DNA, the CDR3 is TGCAGCGTTGAAGAGGGGGACAGTCTATCCTATGGCTACACCTTC. Its protein is CSVEEGDSLSYGYTF. The J gene is TRBJ1-2, the V gene TRBV29-1; 7 bases fit TRBD1. CDR3 size: 15 residues. Germline loops: CDR1 SQVTM, CDR2 ANQGSEA. V shed 0 bases and J 4 bases; nucleotides not matched to a gene: 8.

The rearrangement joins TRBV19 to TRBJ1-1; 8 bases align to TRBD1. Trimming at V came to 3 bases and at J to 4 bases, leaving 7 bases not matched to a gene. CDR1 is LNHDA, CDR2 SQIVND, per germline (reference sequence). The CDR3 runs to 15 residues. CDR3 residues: CASSIGTGGTTEAFF. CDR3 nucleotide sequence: TGTGCCAGTAGTATTGGAACAGGGGGAACCACTGAAGCTTTCTTT.

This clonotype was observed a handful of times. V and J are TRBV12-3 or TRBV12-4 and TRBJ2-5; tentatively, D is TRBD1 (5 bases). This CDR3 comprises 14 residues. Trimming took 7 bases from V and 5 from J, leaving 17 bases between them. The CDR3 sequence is CASTHRQGEETQYF. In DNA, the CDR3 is TGTGCCAGCACCCACAGGCAGGGCGAGGAGACCCAGTACTTC.

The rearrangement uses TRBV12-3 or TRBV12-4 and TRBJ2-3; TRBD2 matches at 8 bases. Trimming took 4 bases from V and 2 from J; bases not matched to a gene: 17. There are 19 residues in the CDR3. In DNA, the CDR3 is TGTGCCAGCAGTTCAACCCTCAAGCAAGCGGGGGACAACACAGATACGCAGTATTTT. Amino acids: CASSSTLKQAGDNTDTQYF.

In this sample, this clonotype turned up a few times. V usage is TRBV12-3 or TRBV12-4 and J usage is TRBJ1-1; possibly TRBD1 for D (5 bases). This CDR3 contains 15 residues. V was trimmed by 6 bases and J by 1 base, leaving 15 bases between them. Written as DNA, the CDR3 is TGTGCCAGCAGACAGCGGGACCGAACGAACACTGAAGCTTTCTTT. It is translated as CASRQRDRTNTEAFF.

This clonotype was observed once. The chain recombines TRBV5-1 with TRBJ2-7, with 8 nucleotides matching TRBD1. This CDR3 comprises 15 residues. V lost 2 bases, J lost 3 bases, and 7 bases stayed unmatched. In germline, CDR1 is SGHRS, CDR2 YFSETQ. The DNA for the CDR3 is TGCGCCAGCAGCTTCGGGACAGGAGAATACTACGAGCAGTACTTC. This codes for CASSFGTGEYYEQYF.

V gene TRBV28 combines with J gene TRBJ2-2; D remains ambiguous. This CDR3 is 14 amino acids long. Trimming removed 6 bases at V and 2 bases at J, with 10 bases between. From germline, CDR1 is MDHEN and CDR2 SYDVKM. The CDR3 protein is CASSPDLNTGELFF. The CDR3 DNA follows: TGTGCCAGCAGCCCCGACTTAAACACCGGGGAGCTGTTTTTT. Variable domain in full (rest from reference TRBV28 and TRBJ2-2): DVKVTQSSRYLVKRTGEKVFLECVQDMDHENMFWYRQDPGLGLRLIYFSYDVKMKEKGDIPEGYSVSREKKERFSLILESASTNQTSMYLCASSPDLNTGELFFGEGSRLTVL.